The 27 T cell receptor beta chains below were found in one sample sequenced in a study of identifying expanded T cells in peripheral blood. Profiled with immunoSEQ multiplex PCR; TCRdb holds only in-frame clones, not every one. The sample lists 70,000 to 95,000 clones; 70% to 90% were seen once. The sample taken for sequencing was blood. The receptors stem from a person aged 18 to 69 in good health.

This clone occurred once. The chain uses TRBV19 and TRBJ1-1; no clear D gene. The V end was cut by 7 bases, the J end by 4 bases, with 13 bases between. The CDR3 contains 13 residues. Germline CDR1 LNHDA, CDR2 SQIVND (reference sequence). The CDR3 nucleotides are TGTGCCAGTACCCCTTGGGCGGCCACTGAAGCTTTCTTT. This translates into CASTPWAATEAFF.

The chain couples TRBV2 to TRBJ2-3; maybe TRBD1 (5 bases). Trimming took 3 bases from V and 4 from J, leaving 8 bases between them. Germline CDR1 and CDR2: SNHLY and FYNNEI. The CDR3 covers 13 residues. This chain's CDR3 is CASSDRAPDTQYF. In nucleotides, the CDR3 is TGTGCCAGCAGTGACAGGGCCCCAGATACGCAGTATTTT. The full variable domain, rest sourced from reference TRBV2 and TRBJ2-3, is EPEVTQTPSHQVTQMGQEVILRCVPISNHLYFYWYRQILGQKVEFLVSFYNNEISEKSEIFDDQFSVERPDGSNFTLKIRSTKLEDSAMYFCASSDRAPDTQYFGPGTRLTVL.

The chain carries TRBV5-6 and TRBJ1-1; possibly TRBD1 for D (5 bases). The V end lost 3 bases, the J end lost 7 bases, and 16 bases lay between the germline ends. Germline loops: CDR1 SGHDT, CDR2 YYEEEE. The CDR3 consists of 14 residues. The CDR3 coding sequence is TGTGCCAGCAGCTCCACGGGGGGGACGGTTGAAGCTTTCTTT. Encoded protein: CASSSTGGTVEAFF.

This clone was detected once. V gene TRBV18 combines with J gene TRBJ2-1; TRBD2 is a possible D gene (6 bases). V was shortened by 3 bases and J by 7 bases, with 22 bases between the two germline ends. The CDR3 has 17 residues. Germline CDR1 and CDR2: KGHSH and LQKENI. For the CDR3, the DNA is TGTGCCAGCTCACCCCAGGCTAGCGCCACCCGAGGGAATGAGCAGTTCTTC. Its protein product is CASSPQASATRGNEQFF.

V gene TRBV30 combines with J gene TRBJ2-2; D unclear. The germline CDR1 and CDR2 sequences are GTSNPN and SVGIG (reference sequence). V lost 1 base and J 8 bases, leaving 5 bases between the germline ends. The CDR3 covers 11 residues. The CDR3, as DNA: TGTGCCTGGAGTGCCCGTGGGGAGCTGTTTTTT. It is translated as CAWSARGELFF.

V usage is TRBV5-5 and J usage is TRBJ1-1; D is possibly TRBD1 (6 bases). There are 14 residues in the CDR3. CDR1 is SGHKS and CDR2 is YYEKEE in the germline V gene (reference sequence). V was cut by 4 bases and J by 5 bases, with 15 bases left in between. The CDR3 reads CASSPEGGRTEAFF. Written as DNA, the CDR3 is TGTGCCAGCAGCCCGGAGGGGGGGCGGACTGAAGCTTTCTTT.

This clone was detected once. This chain connects TRBV5-1 to TRBJ2-7; D could derive from TRBD1 or TRBD2 (6 bases each). V lost 4 bases to trimming and J lost 5 bases, with 10 bases between them. The CDR3 covers 12 residues. Per the germline V gene, CDR1 is SGHRS and CDR2 is YFSETQ. This chain's CDR3 is CASSEGGNEQYF. In DNA, the CDR3 is TGCGCCAGCAGCGAGGGGGGCAACGAGCAGTACTTC. Together with reference TRBV5-1 and TRBJ2-7, the CDR3 gives the full variable domain: KAGVTQTPRYLIKTRGQQVTLSCSPISGHRSVSWYQQTPGQGLQFLFEYFSETQRNKGNFPGRFSGRQFSNSRSEMNVSTLELGDSALYLCASSEGGNEQYFGPGTRLTVT.

The chain couples TRBV5-1 to TRBJ1-1; TRBD1 agrees at 8 bases. Germline CDR1 reads SGHRS; CDR2 reads YFSETQ. This CDR3 is 14 amino acids long. J gave up 8 bases and V 0 bases, and 6 bases lay outside the gene matches. The CDR3 loop reads CASSLEVRGQEAFF. The CDR3 nucleotides read TGCGCCAGCAGCTTGGAGGTCAGGGGGCAAGAAGCTTTCTTT.

V is TRBV5-4 and J is TRBJ1-2; D is unclear. This CDR3 comprises 14 residues. The germline V and J ends were trimmed by 0 bases and 4 bases, with 10 bases remaining between them. Germline V gene data show CDR1 as SGHNT and CDR2 as YYREEE (reference sequence). The CDR3 DNA reads TGTGCCAGCAGCTTGGACGGAGGCTTCTATGGCTACACCTTC. Translating gives CASSLDGGFYGYTF. The whole variable domain, remainder taken from reference TRBV5-4 and TRBJ1-2, is ETGVTQSPTHLIKTRGQQVTLRCSSQSGHNTVSWYQQALGQGPQFIFQYYREEENGRGNFPPRFSGLQFPNYSSELNVNALELDDSALYLCASSLDGGFYGYTFGSGTRLTVV.

This chain links TRBV7-8 with TRBJ2-5, with TRBD1 as a possible D gene (6 bases). CDR1 and CDR2 from the germline V gene are SGHVS and FQNEAQ. The CDR3 totals 16 residues. V was pared by 5 bases and J by 2 bases, with 18 bases between. In DNA form, the CDR3 reads TGTGCCAGCAGCCCTGTTACAGGGAGCAGGCAAGAGACCCAGTACTTC. Its translation: CASSPVTGSRQETQYF.

The chain carries TRBV6-5 and TRBJ2-1; 9 bases are shared with TRBD2. Germline loops: CDR1 MNHEY, CDR2 SVGAGI. J was trimmed by 3 bases and V by 2 bases; bases with no gene match: 5. The length of the CDR3 is 16 residues. The CDR3 coding sequence is TGTGCCAGCAGTTACGGACTAGCGCAAATCTACAATGAGCAGTTCTTC. Translating it yields CASSYGLAQIYNEQFF.

V usage is TRBV13 and J usage is TRBJ1-4, with D possibly being TRBD1 (5 bases). Germline values: CDR1 PRHDT, CDR2 FYEKMQ (reference sequence). Trimming removed 5 bases from V and 6 bases from J, with 19 bases in between. The CDR3 covers 16 residues. DNA for the CDR3: TGTGCCAGCAGCCTCCTCCAGGGAGGGGTTGATGAAAAACTGTTTTTT. Translation gives CASSLLQGGVDEKLFF.

This rearrangement joins TRBV5-4 to TRBJ1-1; no firm D call. V lost 2 bases and J 0 bases, leaving 5 bases between the germline ends. CDR3 length equals 13 residues. The germline gives CDR1 SGHNT, CDR2 YYREEE (reference sequence). The CDR3 spells CASSFNVNTEAFF. Written as DNA, the CDR3 is TGTGCCAGCAGCTTCAATGTGAACACTGAAGCTTTCTTT.

V gene TRBV9 combines with J gene TRBJ1-2; TRBD1 might be the D (6 bases). Germline V lookup: CDR1 SGDLS, CDR2 YYNGEE. Trimming left V 4 bases short and J 3 bases short, with 13 bases between. The CDR3 sequence is 14 residues long. This chain's CDR3 is CASSLTGSDYGYTF. Written as DNA, the CDR3 is TGTGCCAGCAGCCTAACAGGGTCGGACTATGGCTACACCTTC.

This chain uses TRBV7-9 with TRBJ1-1; a possible D gene is TRBD1 (5 bases). The CDR3 is 15 amino acids. Germline CDR1 and CDR2: SEHNR and FQNEAQ (reference sequence). Trimming stripped 5 bases from V and 3 bases from J, with 16 bases between. DNA for the CDR3: TGTGCCAGCAGCGTATCGGGGCTAGGGTACACTGAAGCTTTCTTT. Translating gives CASSVSGLGYTEAFF. The variable domain in full, with the rest retrieved from reference TRBV7-9 and TRBJ1-1, is DTGVSQNPRHKITKRGQNVTFRCDPISEHNRLYWYRQTLGQGPEFLTYFQNEAQLEKSRLLSDRFSAERPKGSFSTLEIQRTEQGDSAMYLCASSVSGLGYTEAFFGQGTRLTVV.

The V and J genes are TRBV4-1 and TRBJ1-1; 7 positions match TRBD1. Losses at the gene ends were 4 bases for V and 3 bases for J; bases not matched to a gene: 8. CDR1 is MGHRA and CDR2 is YSYEKL in the germline V gene. This CDR3 is built from 15 residues. The CDR3 DNA reads as TGCGCCAGCAGCCTGTCGACAGGGAGGGACACTGAAGCTTTCTTT. Its translation: CASSLSTGRDTEAFF.

The V gene is TRBV4-2, the J gene TRBJ2-3; TRBD2 might be the D (6 bases). With 3 bases removed from V and 3 bases from J, the gap between germline ends came to 16 bases. The germline V gene has CDR1 LGHNA and CDR2 YNFKEQ. This CDR3 has 16 residues. CDR3: CASSHWGGVGTDTQYF. The CDR3 DNA reads as TGTGCCAGCAGCCACTGGGGCGGGGTGGGTACAGATACGCAGTATTTT.

This sequence joins TRBV9 and TRBJ1-4; no clear D gene. The V and J ends lost 3 bases and 0 bases respectively, with 12 bases between them. The CDR3 extends over 16 amino acids. Germline V gene sequence: CDR1 SGDLS, CDR2 YYNGEE. DNA for the CDR3: TGTGCCAGCAGCGCGGGAGAGATGGCAACTAATGAAAAACTGTTTTTT. Amino acid sequence: CASSAGEMATNEKLFF.

The genes are TRBV25-1 and TRBJ1-2; D gene ambiguous. The CDR3 runs to 18 residues. V was pared by 3 bases and J by 0 bases, with 20 bases between. Germline V gene sequence: CDR1 MGHDK, CDR2 SYGVNS. The CDR3 nucleotides read TGTGCCAGCAGTGACTCTAGAATAGCGCAGGAAGCTAACTATGGCTACACCTTC. It specifies CASSDSRIAQEANYGYTF.

V and J are TRBV5-4 and TRBJ1-1, with D unresolved. With 0 bases removed from V and 1 base from J, the gap between germline ends came to 7 bases. The CDR3 consists of 14 residues. CDR1 and CDR2 from the germline V gene are SGHNT and YYREEE (reference sequence). This CDR3 is CASSLASRNTEAFF. DNA of the CDR3: TGTGCCAGCAGCTTGGCCTCCCGGAACACTGAAGCTTTCTTT.

The chain has TRBV7-9 and TRBJ2-5, with D possibly matching TRBD1 (6 bases). CDR1 is SEHNR, CDR2 FQNEAQ, per germline (reference sequence). Trimming pared 6 bases from V and 5 bases from J, leaving 13 bases between. The CDR3 has 13 amino acids. The CDR3 DNA reads TGTGCCAGCAGTCTACAGGGAAGGGAGACCCAGTACTTC. Its protein product is CASSLQGRETQYF.

The chain has TRBV25-1 and TRBJ1-1; D remains ambiguous. Looked up from germline, CDR1 is MGHDK and CDR2 is SYGVNS. V lost 6 bases and J 4 bases, leaving 12 bases between the germline ends. The CDR3 runs to 13 residues. This CDR3 reads CASSAARGTEAFF. CDR3 nucleotides: TGTGCCAGCAGCGCGGCCCGGGGCACTGAAGCTTTCTTT.

This chain connects TRBV29-1 to TRBJ2-7; D tentatively fits TRBD1 or TRBD2 (5 bases each). CDR1 is SQVTM and CDR2 is ANQGSEA in the germline V gene. The CDR3 runs 15 residues. The germline V and J ends were trimmed by 3 bases and 5 bases, with 20 bases remaining between them. This CDR3 is CSVEPPGPWSHEQYF. Here the CDR3 DNA reads TGCAGCGTTGAGCCTCCGGGACCCTGGAGCCACGAGCAGTACTTC.

The V and J genes are TRBV7-3 and TRBJ2-5; no clear D. Germline lookup yields CDR1 SGHTA and CDR2 FQGTGA. Trimming removed 5 bases from V and 5 bases from J, with 12 bases in between. CDR3 length: 13 amino acids. DNA for the CDR3: TGTGCCAGCAGCCTTAACGGTGGGGAGACCCAGTACTTC. Its translation: CASSLNGGETQYF.

This clone was seen once. This chain joins TRBV2 and TRBJ2-7, with D possibly TRBD1 on 6 matching bases. The length of the CDR3 is 12 residues. V was cut by 4 bases and J by 6 bases, with 10 bases left in between. CDR1 and CDR2 (germline): SNHLY, FYNNEI. The CDR3: CASSATGPEQYF. DNA of the CDR3: TGTGCCAGCAGTGCCACAGGGCCCGAGCAGTACTTC. Complete variable domain (other parts from reference TRBV2 and TRBJ2-7): EPEVTQTPSHQVTQMGQEVILRCVPISNHLYFYWYRQILGQKVEFLVSFYNNEISEKSEIFDDQFSVERPDGSNFTLKIRSTKLEDSAMYFCASSATGPEQYFGPGTRLTVT.

The rearrangement uses TRBV27 and TRBJ2-4, with TRBD2 matching over 9 bases. This CDR3 is built from 12 residues. V shed 6 bases and J 16 bases; nucleotides not matched to a gene: 10. The germline V gene encodes CDR1 MNHEY and CDR2 SMNVEV (reference sequence). Here the CDR3 DNA reads TGTGCCAGCAGCAAACCGGGACTAGCAACTTACTTC. It codes for CASSKPGLATYF.

In its sample, this clone was seen once. The chain uses TRBV10-3 and TRBJ1-4; maybe TRBD1 (6 bases). The CDR3 covers 14 residues. Germline V lookup: CDR1 ENHRY, CDR2 SYGVKD. The V end was cut by 6 bases, the J end by 5 bases, with 13 bases between. The CDR3 DNA reads TGTGCCATCAGGGGAGGGGGGGAAAATGAAAAACTGTTTTTT. Protein sequence: CAIRGGGENEKLFF.